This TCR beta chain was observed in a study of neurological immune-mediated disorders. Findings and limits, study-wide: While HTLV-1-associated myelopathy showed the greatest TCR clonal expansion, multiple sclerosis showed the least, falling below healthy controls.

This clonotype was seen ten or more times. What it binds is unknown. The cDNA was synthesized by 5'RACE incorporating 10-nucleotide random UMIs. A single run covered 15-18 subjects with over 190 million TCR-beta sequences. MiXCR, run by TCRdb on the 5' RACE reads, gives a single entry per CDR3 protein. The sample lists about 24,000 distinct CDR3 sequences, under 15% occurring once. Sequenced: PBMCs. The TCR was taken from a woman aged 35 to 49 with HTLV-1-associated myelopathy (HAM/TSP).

The CDR3 sequence: CASTPGGSSNQPQHF. CDR3 nucleotides: TGTGCCAGCACCCCCGGGGGGTCATCTAATCAGCCCCAGCATTTT. V gene TRBV7-2 combines with J gene TRBJ1-5; a weak D match, TRBD1 (5 bases). Deletions cut 7 bases from V and 4 bases from J, with 17 bases between. The CDR3 totals 15 residues. Germline CDR1 is SGHTA and CDR2 is FQGNSA.